This T cell receptor (beta chain) was obtained from a study of cytomegalovirus exposure and HLA in healthy donors. With respect to this clone: Antigen unknown.

Assay: immunoSEQ multiplex PCR; the TCRdb copy retains only in-frame clones and omits some. The table shows 200,000 to 300,000 clones, with 80% to 95% occurring only once. Study-level findings and limits: Cytomegalovirus association was listed for under 200 TCR beta chains.

This sequence was found in a woman in her twenties or thirties in good health and CMV-seronegative. The sequencing input was PBMCs.

The CDR3 protein is CASSKGLAGGSGETQYF. The DNA for the CDR3 is TGCGCCAGCAGCAAGGGACTAGCGGGAGGGAGTGGAGAGACCCAGTACTTC. The chain couples TRBV5-1 to TRBJ2-5; 16 bases are a match to TRBD2. CDR1 is SGHRS, CDR2 YFSETQ, per germline. V trimming: 4 bases; J trimming: 4 bases; junction bases outside the gene matches: 7. This CDR3 contains 17 residues.